The T cell receptor beta chain under discussion was sequenced for a study of blood T cell repertoires in COVID-19. Study background: Acute and convalescent COVID-19 samples came from the United States, Italy and Spain.

Germline assignment: CDR1 KGHSH and CDR2 LQKENI. Losses at the gene ends were 4 bases for V and 5 bases for J; bases not matched to a gene: 6. This CDR3 is 14 amino acids long. This clone is a singleton in its sample. The assay was immunoSEQ multiplex PCR, and TCRdb's table has in-frame clones only and misses some. The sample includes 100,000 to 150,000 clones, about 87% of them seen just once. The sample consisted of peripheral blood. This clonotype was obtained from a man in his forties or fifties with acute or convalescent COVID-19. The V call is TRBV18, the J call TRBJ1-1; 8 nucleotides line up with TRBD1. The CDR3 nucleotides read TGTGCCAGCTCACTTAACAGGGGGAGTACTGAAGCTTTCTTT. Its translation: CASSLNRGSTEAFF.